A single sample is the source of the 6 T cell receptor beta chains below, sequenced in a study of human T cells and chemical hapten exposure. This sample's time point: patch test 3, about 24 weeks after DPC sensitization. As for treatment: therapeutic diphenylcyclopropenone sensitization with weekly scalp DPC. Each CDR3 protein is one row after TCRdb ran MiXCR on the RACE reads. The repertoire holds over 150,000 distinct CDR3 sequences, about a quarter seen once, with around 2.3% in the top ten. The sample here was whole blood, taken in connection with sensitization to the hapten diphenylcyclopropenone (DPC). These receptors all come from a woman aged 18-29 years with alopecia areata. Some clones in this sample may be carry-over from other donors' samples.

This clonotype was detected only once. This chain links TRBV6-5 with TRBJ1-3; TRBD1 is a possible D gene (5 bases). V was trimmed by 6 bases and J by 1 base, leaving 10 bases between them. The CDR3 runs 14 residues. From germline, CDR1 is MNHEY and CDR2 SVGAGI. The CDR3 nucleotides read TGTGCCAGCAGCCACGGGGGTTCTGGAAACACCATATATTTT. The encoded protein is CASSHGGSGNTIYF.

A single count supports this clonotype. The CDR3 coding sequence is TGCAGCGTTGAATTGGGACAGGGACATGAGCAGTTCTTC. Its protein is CSVELGQGHEQFF. The chain couples TRBV29-1 to TRBJ2-1; 9 nucleotides line up with TRBD1. This CDR3 comprises 13 residues. Germline assignment: CDR1 SQVTM and CDR2 ANQGSEA. With V trimmed by 2 bases and J by 8 bases, 4 bases remained unmatched.

This clonotype was seen only a few times. The rearrangement links TRBV30 to TRBJ2-5; the D call may be TRBD1 or TRBD2 (6 bases each). V was cut by 0 bases and J by 6 bases, with 11 bases left in between. The CDR3 sequence is 13 residues long. Germline V gene lookup returns CDR1 GTSNPN and CDR2 SVGIG (reference sequence). Written as DNA, the CDR3 is TGTGCCTGGAGTGTAACGGGGGCAAAGACCCAGTACTTC. Its translation: CAWSVTGAKTQYF.

The CDR3, as DNA: TGTGCCAGCAGTATCGTCCTTATAAGCGAGCAGTACTTC. This gives the protein CASSIVLISEQYF. This chain joins TRBV3-1 and TRBJ2-7; no firm D call. This CDR3 region has 13 residues. In germline, CDR1 is LGHDT, CDR2 YNNKEL (reference sequence). V shed 6 bases and J shed 6 bases, with 15 bases lying between them.

This chain links TRBV4-3 with TRBJ2-2; TRBD2 is a possible D gene (6 bases). The CDR3 contains 16 residues. V was shortened by 3 bases and J by 0 bases, with 11 bases between the two germline ends. Looked up from germline, CDR1 is LGHNA and CDR2 is YSLEER. The chain's CDR3 is CASSQLLASNTGELFF. Written as DNA, the CDR3 is TGCGCCAGCAGCCAGCTCCTAGCGTCGAACACCGGGGAGCTGTTTTTT.

This clonotype showed up just a few times. The chain combines TRBV12-3 or TRBV12-4 with TRBJ1-1, with D hard to call. The length of the CDR3 is 15 residues. V shed 7 bases and J shed 1 base, with 16 bases lying between them. This CDR3 is CASTLVGGSNTEAFF. CDR3 DNA sequence: TGTGCCAGCACCCTAGTGGGAGGATCGAACACTGAAGCTTTCTTT.